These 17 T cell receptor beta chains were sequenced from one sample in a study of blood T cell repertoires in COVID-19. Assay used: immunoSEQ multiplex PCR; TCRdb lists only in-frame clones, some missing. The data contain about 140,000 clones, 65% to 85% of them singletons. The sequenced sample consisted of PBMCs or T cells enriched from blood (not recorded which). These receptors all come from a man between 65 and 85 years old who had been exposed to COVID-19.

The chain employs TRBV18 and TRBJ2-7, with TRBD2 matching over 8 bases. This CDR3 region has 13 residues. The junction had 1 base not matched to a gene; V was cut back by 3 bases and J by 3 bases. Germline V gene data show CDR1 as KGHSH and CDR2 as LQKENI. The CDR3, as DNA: TGTGCCAGCTCACCGAGCGGGAGCTACGAGCAGTACTTC. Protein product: CASSPSGSYEQYF.

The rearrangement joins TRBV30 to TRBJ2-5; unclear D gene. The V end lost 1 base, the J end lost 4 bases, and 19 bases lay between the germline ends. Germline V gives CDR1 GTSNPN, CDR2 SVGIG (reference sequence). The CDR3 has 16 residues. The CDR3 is CAWSDGSSVFRETQYF. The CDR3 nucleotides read TGTGCCTGGAGTGATGGTAGCAGCGTTTTTAGAGAGACCCAGTACTTC.

CDR3 nucleotide sequence: TGTGCTAGTGGTTTGGTACGCAGGGGGCGAGTATTCACTGAAGCTTTCTTT. As protein: CASGLVRRGRVFTEAFF. This chain joins TRBV12-5 and TRBJ1-1, with TRBD1 matching 8 bases. The length of the CDR3 is 17 residues. The V gene's germline CDR1 is LGHNT and CDR2 FRNRAP. V lost 0 bases, J lost 4 bases, and 10 bases stayed unmatched.

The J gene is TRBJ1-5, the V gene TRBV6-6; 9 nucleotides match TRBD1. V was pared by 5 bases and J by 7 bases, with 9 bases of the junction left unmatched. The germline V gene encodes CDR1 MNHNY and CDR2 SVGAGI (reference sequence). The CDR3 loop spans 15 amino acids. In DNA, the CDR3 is TGTGCCAGCAGTGACCGACAGGGGGTAAACCAGCCCCAGCATTTT. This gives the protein CASSDRQGVNQPQHF.

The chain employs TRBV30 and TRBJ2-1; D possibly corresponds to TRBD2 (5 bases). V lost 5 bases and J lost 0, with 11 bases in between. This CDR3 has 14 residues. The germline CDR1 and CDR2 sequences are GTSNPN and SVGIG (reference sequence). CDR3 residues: CAWSSGVSYNEQFF. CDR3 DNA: TGTGCCTGGTCCTCCGGGGTCTCCTACAATGAGCAGTTCTTC.

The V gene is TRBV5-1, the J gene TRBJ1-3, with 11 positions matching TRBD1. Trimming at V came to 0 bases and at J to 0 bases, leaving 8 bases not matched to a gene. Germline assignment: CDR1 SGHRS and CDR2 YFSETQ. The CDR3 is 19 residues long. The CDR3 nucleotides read TGCGCCAGCAGCTTGGACCCAGGACAGGGGGCCTACTCTGGAAACACCATATATTTT. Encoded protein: CASSLDPGQGAYSGNTIYF.

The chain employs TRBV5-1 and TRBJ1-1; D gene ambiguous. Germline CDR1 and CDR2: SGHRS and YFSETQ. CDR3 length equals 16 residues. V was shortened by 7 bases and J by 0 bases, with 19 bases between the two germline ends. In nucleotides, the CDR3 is TGCGCCAGCTTCGGAGCAAGGACGGGGATGAACACTGAAGCTTTCTTT. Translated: CASFGARTGMNTEAFF.

CDR3 region: CASSYGTGTGVDGYTF. CDR3 coding DNA: TGTGCCAGCAGTTACGGAACCGGGACAGGGGTGGATGGCTACACCTTC. The chain recombines TRBV6-5 with TRBJ1-2; TRBD1 matches 10 bases. Trimming at V came to 2 bases and at J to 6 bases, leaving 9 bases not matched to a gene. Germline CDR1 MNHEY, CDR2 SVGAGI. The CDR3 is 16 amino acids.

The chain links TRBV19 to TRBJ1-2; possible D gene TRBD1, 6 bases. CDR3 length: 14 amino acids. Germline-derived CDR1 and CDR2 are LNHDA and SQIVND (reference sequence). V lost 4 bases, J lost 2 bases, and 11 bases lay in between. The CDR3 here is CASSKSGTNYGYTF. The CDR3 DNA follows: TGTGCCAGTAGTAAAAGTGGGACAAACTATGGCTACACCTTC.

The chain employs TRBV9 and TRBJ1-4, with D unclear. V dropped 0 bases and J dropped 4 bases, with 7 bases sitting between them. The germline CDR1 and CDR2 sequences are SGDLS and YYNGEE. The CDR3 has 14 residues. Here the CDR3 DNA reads TGTGCCAGCAGCGTAGCAGGTTTTAATGAAAAACTGTTTTTT. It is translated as CASSVAGFNEKLFF.

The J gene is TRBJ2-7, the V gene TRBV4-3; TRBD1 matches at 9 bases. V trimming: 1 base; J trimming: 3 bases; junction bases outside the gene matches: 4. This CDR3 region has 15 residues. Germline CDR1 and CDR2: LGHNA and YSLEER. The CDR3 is CASSQVWTGDYEQYF. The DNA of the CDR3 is TGCGCCAGCAGCCAAGTGTGGACAGGGGACTACGAGCAGTACTTC.

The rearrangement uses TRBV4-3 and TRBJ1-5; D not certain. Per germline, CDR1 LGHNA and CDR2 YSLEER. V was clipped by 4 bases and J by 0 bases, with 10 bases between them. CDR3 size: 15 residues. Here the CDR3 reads CASSLEANSNQPQHF. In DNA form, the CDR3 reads TGCGCCAGCAGCCTCGAGGCTAATAGCAATCAGCCCCAGCATTTT.

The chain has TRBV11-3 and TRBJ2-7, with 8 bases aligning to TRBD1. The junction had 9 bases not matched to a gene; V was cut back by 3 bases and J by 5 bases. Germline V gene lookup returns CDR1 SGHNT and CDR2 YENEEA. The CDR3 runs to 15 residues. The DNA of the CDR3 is TGTGCCAGCAGCTTCGGACAGGGAAGGGAAAACGAGCAGTACTTC. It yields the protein CASSFGQGRENEQYF. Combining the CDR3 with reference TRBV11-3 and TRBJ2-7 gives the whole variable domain EAGVVQSPRYKIIEKKQPVAFWCNPISGHNTLYWYLQNLGQGPELLIRYENEEAVDDSQLPKDRFSAERLKGVDSTLKIQPAELGDSAVYLCASSFGQGRENEQYFGPGTRLTVT.

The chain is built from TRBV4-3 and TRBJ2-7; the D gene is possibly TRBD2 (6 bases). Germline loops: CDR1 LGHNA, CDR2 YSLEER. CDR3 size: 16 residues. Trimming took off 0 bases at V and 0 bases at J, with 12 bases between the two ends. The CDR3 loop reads CASSQDAGTFSYEQYF. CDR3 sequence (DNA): TGCGCCAGCAGCCAAGATGCTGGGACTTTCTCCTACGAGCAGTACTTC.

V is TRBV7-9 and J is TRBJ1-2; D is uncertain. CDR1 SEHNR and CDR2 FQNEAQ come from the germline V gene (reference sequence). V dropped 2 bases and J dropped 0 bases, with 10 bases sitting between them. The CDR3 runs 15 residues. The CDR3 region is CASSLLRSPNYGYTF. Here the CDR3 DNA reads TGTGCCAGCAGCTTATTGAGGAGTCCTAACTATGGCTACACCTTC. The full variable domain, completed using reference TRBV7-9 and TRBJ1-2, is DTGVSQNPRHKITKRGQNVTFRCDPISEHNRLYWYRQTLGQGPEFLTYFQNEAQLEKSRLLSDRFSAERPKGSFSTLEIQRTEQGDSAMYLCASSLLRSPNYGYTFGSGTRLTVV.

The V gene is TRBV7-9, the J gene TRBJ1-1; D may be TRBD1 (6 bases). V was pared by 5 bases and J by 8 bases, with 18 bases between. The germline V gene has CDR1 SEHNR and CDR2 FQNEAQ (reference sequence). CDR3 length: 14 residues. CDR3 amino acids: CASSQNNLGTEAFF. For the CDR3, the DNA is TGTGCCAGCAGCCAAAACAACCTCGGGACAGAAGCTTTCTTT.

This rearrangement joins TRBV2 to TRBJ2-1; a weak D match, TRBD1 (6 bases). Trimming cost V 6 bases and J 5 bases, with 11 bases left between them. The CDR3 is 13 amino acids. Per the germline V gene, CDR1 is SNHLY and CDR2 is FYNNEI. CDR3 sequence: CASSAQGNNEQFF. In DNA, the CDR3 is TGTGCCAGCAGCGCACAGGGTAACAATGAGCAGTTCTTC.